This T cell receptor (beta chain) derives from a study of regulatory T cells in long-lasting Graves disease (dated by TCRdb to 2020 to 2022). Background for the entire study: Patients with newly diagnosed Graves' disease had been on antithyroid drugs for under 3 months. Peripheral blood TCR sequencing and RNA sequencing compared persistent Graves' disease patients with newly diagnosed Graves' disease patients. The study was registered as a clinical trial and conducted in China. A total of 33 samples were covered by TCR sequencing, comprising some 13 persistent and 20 newly diagnosed Graves' disease patients. Overall study outcomes, separate from this receptor: Compared with newly diagnosed patients, patients with persistent Graves' disease had lower TCR Shannon entropy and fewer highly expanded clones, which suggests clonal expansion. The study examined only peripheral blood because the primary lesion, thyroid tissue, could not be accessed. Sequencing and analysis were restricted to the TCR beta chain. More public clonotypes were shared among persistent patients (2,741) than among newly diagnosed patients (roughly 1,000). Preferential use of TRBV28, TRBJ1-2 and TRBJ2-5 was observed in persistent disease, whereas TRBV20-1 and TRBJ2-1 were favored in newly diagnosed disease. As a limitation, the authors acknowledged that the small sample size may reduce accuracy.

V loses 2 bases, J loses 2 bases, and the germline ends lie 9 bases apart. The cysteine opens and the phenylalanine closes a CDR3 of 14 amino acids. Just the 42-base CDR3 DNA is kept, in frame starting at base 1. In light of the paper, this sample's time point label describes: newly diagnosed GD, antithyroid drugs for less than 3 months. For both TCR sequencing and RNA sequencing, RNA was extracted from PBMCs in TRIzol. The diagnosis of Graves' disease was made according to American Thyroid Association guidelines. The patients came from an endocrinology department in Xi'an, China. From each patient, 7.5 to 9.5 milliliters of peripheral blood was collected into an EDTA anticoagulant tube. Ficoll Paque Plus density gradient separation was used to isolate PBMCs, and no further T cell sorting was performed. An Agilent 2100 Bioanalyzer and agarose gel were used to assess RNA quality, and a NanoDrop 2000 was used to measure RNA concentration.

In its sample, this clonotype was seen once. No antigen is known for it. No base qualities exist here, and no much larger clone lies one base off it. A single read makes a weak case. The library was made by multiplex PCR. TCRdb shows the sequencer as Illumina HiSeq 4000. CDR3 regions were amplified by Arm-PCR with iRepertoire HTBI primers to construct TCR beta libraries. Gel purification was performed on PCR products prior to sequencing. In the source study's methods: Gene usage analysis of CDR3 amino acid clonotypes used the 60 to 75 TRBV and about 15 TRBJ segments found across samples. Filtered high-quality paired reads were merged into contigs using COPE and FqMerger. BLAST was used to align contigs to IMGT TRBV, TRBD and TRBJ reference genes, with CDR3 defined following IMGT. Any clonotype with a frequency above 0.1% was counted as a highly expanded clone. Shannon entropy served as the measure of repertoire diversity, while the Gini coefficient captured V-J evenness. A clonotype found in more than one individual was treated as public. TCRdb ran its own pipeline on the public reads, namely fastp trimming at Q25 and MiXCR clone calling, and kept in-frame beta chains. Rows matching on CDR3 protein sequence are summarized as one entry with the most common DNA and genes. TCRdb assigned the V and J calls; the authors' analysis was not used. This sample gives 360,000 or so distinct CDR3 sequences in total; around 17% of them show up just once. Together, the top ten hold roughly 29% of the sample.

The sample was also reused in another study, on T cells in Graves' hyperthyroidism and ophthalmopathy. The second source states: Stable Graves' hyperthyroidism was defined as the absence of progression to ophthalmopathy over 18 months of follow-up. Hyperthyroidism patients were aged 18 to 65 years and newly diagnosed, with disease duration of less than 2 months. Exclusion was applied to patients with uncontrolled infections, other autoimmune diseases, pregnancy or lactation. Diagnoses were based on clinical symptoms, serum thyroxine and TRAb, thyroid ultrasound and orbital computed tomography. For the first round of RT-PCR on the TCR CDR3, the HTBI primer set was used together with the Qiagen OneStep RT-PCR kit. Most expanded thyroid clonotypes (frequency above 0.001) were also found in blood, which suggests that blood repertoires may mirror thyroid immune responses. In cross-validation, a model built on a 13 V-J signature told ophthalmopathy apart from stable hyperthyroidism with about 90% sensitivity and about 81% specificity, and in testing the same model reached 80%/75%. In validation, the model predicted progression to ophthalmopathy with approximately 70% sensitivity and less than 80% specificity, a median of 6.5 months before onset. To identify distinguishing TCR V-J signatures, a discovery cohort of about 100 patients was used, comprising fewer than 45 with Graves' ophthalmopathy and some 57 with stable Graves' hyperthyroidism. Whether ophthalmopathy could be predicted prospectively was tested in an independent validation cohort made up of roughly 20 hyperthyroidism patients plus 17 patients who later progressed to ophthalmopathy. For training and testing, the 80 to 100 patients in the discovery cohort were randomly divided in a 7:3 ratio. Thyroid tissue and blood T-cell repertoires from six Graves' hyperthyroidism patients were also compared in the study. Once sampling was done, hyperthyroidism patients were given methimazole at a starting dose of 30 mg daily, whereas ophthalmopathy patients were given high-dose intravenous methylprednisolone. The libraries were constructed in a second round of multiplex PCR and then size-selected and purified. Libraries were sequenced paired-end with 100 bp reads on an Illumina HiSeq2000. SOAPnuke was used to process the raw data, removing reads that contained adapters or uncalled bases, had a mean Phred below 15, or lacked an exact match to the constant primer or identifier. High-quality paired reads were merged using COPE v1.2.5, and each unique nucleotide sequence was defined as a clonotype. MiTCR v1.1 was used to align clonotypes to the IMGT TRBV, TRBD and TRBJ reference segments. The analysis was restricted to V-J combinations with a frequency above 0.0001, which together covered 99.2% of the repertoires. The TCS score was defined as the ratio of F50 (clonal expansion) to E x V (chaos), calculated using BLOSUM62-based TCRdist between CDR3 peptides within each V-J. Welch's t-statistics and random forest reduced just over 500 V-J features to roughly 13, which were used in a naive Bayes classifier (R e1071). No statistical method was used to set the sample size in advance, and investigators knew the group allocation. The paper describes TCR Vbeta CDR3 sequencing of 130 to 150 peripheral blood samples, made up of roughly 45 ophthalmopathy patients, 70 to 80 hyperthyroidism patients and approximately 17 progressor patients.

The sequence joins TRBV12-3 or TRBV12-4 to TRBJ1-2, with TRBD1 perhaps the D gene, on 5 matching bases. The TCR was taken from a man aged 35 to 55 with Graves disease. Donor details come from another sample of the same person, matched by shared clones. The sequenced sample was peripheral blood mononuclear cells (PBMCs), obtained at new diagnosis, from a patient treated with antithyroid drugs. The DNA reads as follows: TGTGCCAGCAGTTTATCGGGGGTCAACTATGGCTACACCTTC. Protein translation: CASSLSGVNYGYTF.